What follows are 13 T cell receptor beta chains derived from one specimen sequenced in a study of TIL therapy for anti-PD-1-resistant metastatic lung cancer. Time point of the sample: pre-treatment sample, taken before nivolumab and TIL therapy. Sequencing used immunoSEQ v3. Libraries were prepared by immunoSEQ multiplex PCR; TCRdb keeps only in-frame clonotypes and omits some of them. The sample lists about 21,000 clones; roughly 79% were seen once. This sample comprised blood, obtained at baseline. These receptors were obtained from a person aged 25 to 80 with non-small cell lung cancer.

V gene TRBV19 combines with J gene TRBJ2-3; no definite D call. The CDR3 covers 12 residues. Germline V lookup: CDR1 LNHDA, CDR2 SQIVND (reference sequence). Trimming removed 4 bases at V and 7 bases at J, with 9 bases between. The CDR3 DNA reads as TGTGCCAGTAGTAGCACTTCCAATACGCAGTATTTT. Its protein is CASSSTSNTQYF.

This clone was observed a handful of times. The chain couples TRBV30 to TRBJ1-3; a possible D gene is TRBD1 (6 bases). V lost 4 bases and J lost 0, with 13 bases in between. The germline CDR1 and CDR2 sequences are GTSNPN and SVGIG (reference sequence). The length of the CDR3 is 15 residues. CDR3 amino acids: CAWTLGGGSGNTIYF. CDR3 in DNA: TGTGCCTGGACCCTAGGAGGGGGCTCTGGAAACACCATATATTTT.

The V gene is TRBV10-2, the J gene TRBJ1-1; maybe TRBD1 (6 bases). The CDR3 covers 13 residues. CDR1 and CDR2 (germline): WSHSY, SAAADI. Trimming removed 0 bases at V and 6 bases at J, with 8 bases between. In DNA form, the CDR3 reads TGCGCCAGCAGTGAGTCGGGGGGCCCTGAAGCTTTCTTT. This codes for CASSESGGPEAFF.

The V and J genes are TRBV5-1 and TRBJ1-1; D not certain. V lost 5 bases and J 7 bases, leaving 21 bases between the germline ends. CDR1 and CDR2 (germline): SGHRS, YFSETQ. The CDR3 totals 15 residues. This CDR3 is CASSRLPARTGEAFF. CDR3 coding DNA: TGCGCCAGCAGTCGTCTCCCAGCTAGGACTGGTGAAGCTTTCTTT.

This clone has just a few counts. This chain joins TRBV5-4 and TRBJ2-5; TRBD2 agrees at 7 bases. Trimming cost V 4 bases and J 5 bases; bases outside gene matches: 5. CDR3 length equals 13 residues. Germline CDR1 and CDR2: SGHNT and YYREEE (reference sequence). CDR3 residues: CASSQAGFETQYF. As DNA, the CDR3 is TGTGCCAGCAGCCAAGCGGGATTTGAGACCCAGTACTTC.

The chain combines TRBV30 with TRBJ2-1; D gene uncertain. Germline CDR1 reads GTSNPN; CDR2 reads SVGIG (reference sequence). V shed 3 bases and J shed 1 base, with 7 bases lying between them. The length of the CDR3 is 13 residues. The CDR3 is CAWRIGSYNEQFF. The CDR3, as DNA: TGTGCCTGGAGGATTGGGTCCTACAATGAGCAGTTCTTC.

The CDR3 nucleotides read TGTGCCAGCAGGGAATCGGGGACAAATCAGCCCCAGCATTTT. It encodes CASRESGTNQPQHF. The V and J genes are TRBV28 and TRBJ1-5; tentative D call: TRBD1 (6 bases). V was shortened by 6 bases and J by 4 bases, with 13 bases between the two germline ends. The length of the CDR3 is 14 residues. The germline V gene encodes CDR1 MDHEN and CDR2 SYDVKM.

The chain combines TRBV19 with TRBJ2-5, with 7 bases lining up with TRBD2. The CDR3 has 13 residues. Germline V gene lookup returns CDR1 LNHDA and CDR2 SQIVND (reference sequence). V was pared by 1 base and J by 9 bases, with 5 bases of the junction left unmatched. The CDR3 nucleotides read TGTGCCAGTAGTATAGGGACTAGTTTGGCCCAGTACTTC. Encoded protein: CASSIGTSLAQYF.

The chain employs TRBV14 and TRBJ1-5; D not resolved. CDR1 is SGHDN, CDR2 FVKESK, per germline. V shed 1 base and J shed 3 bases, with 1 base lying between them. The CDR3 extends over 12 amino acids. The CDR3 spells CASSQANQPQHF. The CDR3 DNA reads TGTGCCAGCAGCCAAGCCAATCAGCCCCAGCATTTT.

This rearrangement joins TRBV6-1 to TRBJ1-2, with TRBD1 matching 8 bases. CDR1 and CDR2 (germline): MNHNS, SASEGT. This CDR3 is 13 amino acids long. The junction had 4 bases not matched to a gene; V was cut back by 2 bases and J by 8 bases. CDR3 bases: TGTGCCAGCAGTGAATCGGACAGGGTGGGCTACACCTTC. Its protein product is CASSESDRVGYTF.

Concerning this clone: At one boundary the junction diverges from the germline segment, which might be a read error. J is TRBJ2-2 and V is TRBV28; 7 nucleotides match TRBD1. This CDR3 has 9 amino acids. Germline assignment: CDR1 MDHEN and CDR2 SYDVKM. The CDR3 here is CASSFRTGF. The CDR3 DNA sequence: TGTGCCAGCAGTTTTAGGACAGGTTTT.

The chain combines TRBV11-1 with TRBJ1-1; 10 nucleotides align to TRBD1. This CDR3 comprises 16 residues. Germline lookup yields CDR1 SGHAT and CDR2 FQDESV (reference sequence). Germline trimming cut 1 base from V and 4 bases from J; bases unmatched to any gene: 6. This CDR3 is CASSLETGGASTEAFF. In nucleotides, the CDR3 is TGTGCCAGCAGCTTAGAGACAGGGGGCGCATCCACTGAAGCTTTCTTT.

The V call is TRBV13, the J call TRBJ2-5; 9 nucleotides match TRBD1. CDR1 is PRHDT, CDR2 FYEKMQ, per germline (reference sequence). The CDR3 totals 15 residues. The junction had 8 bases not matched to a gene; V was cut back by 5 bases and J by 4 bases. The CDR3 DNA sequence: TGTGCCAGCAGCATCAGGACAGGGGCGATAGAGACCCAGTACTTC. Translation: CASSIRTGAIETQYF.